Following are 14 T cell receptor beta chains from one sample sequenced in a study of cytomegalovirus exposure and HLA in healthy donors. The PCR ran on 60 Vbeta and 13 Jbeta primers. Here immunoSEQ multiplex PCR was the method, and the copy in TCRdb shows in-frame clones only, minus some. This sample carries approximately 190,000 clones, 75% to 80% of them seen once, and the ten largest clones take roughly 14%. Sequenced material: PBMCs. The receptors stem from a woman in her 30s in good health and CMV-seropositive.

The V and J genes are TRBV28 and TRBJ2-1; 8 bases align to TRBD2. J gave up 5 bases and V 5 bases, and 11 bases lay outside the gene matches. Per germline, CDR1 MDHEN and CDR2 SYDVKM. The CDR3 has 16 amino acids. The CDR3 loop is CASSPRGGFGDNEQFF. The CDR3 DNA is TGTGCCAGCAGTCCCCGGGGGGGCTTCGGAGACAATGAGCAGTTCTTC.

This chain joins TRBV6-6 and TRBJ2-2; TRBD1 matches 7 bases. V lost 6 bases, J lost 2 bases, and 6 bases stayed unmatched. This CDR3 has 15 residues. Germline V lookup: CDR1 MNHNY, CDR2 SVGAGI (reference sequence). CDR3 region: CASRLRDSNTGELFF. CDR3 DNA: TGTGCCAGCAGACTCCGGGACAGTAACACCGGGGAGCTGTTTTTT.

This rearrangement joins TRBV5-1 to TRBJ2-1, with 11 bases that match TRBD2. In germline, CDR1 is SGHRS, CDR2 YFSETQ. The CDR3 runs to 15 residues. J lost 7 bases, V lost 4 bases, and 7 bases had no gene match. CDR3 sequence reads: CASSPTSGSGNEQFF. In DNA form, the CDR3 reads TGCGCCAGCAGCCCTACTAGCGGGAGTGGAAATGAGCAGTTCTTC.

The gene calls are TRBV28 and TRBJ2-2; D is perhaps TRBD2 (5 bases). V was trimmed by 1 base and J by 2 bases, leaving 8 bases between them. Germline CDR1 reads MDHEN; CDR2 reads SYDVKM. This CDR3 is built from 15 residues. The CDR3 bases are TGTGCCAGCAGTTTATATGGGAGCAACACCGGGGAGCTGTTTTTT. Translating gives CASSLYGSNTGELFF.

The chain carries TRBV2 and TRBJ2-1, with a weak D call TRBD1 (5 bases). The CDR3 is 12 amino acids. V dropped 4 bases and J dropped 8 bases, with 9 bases sitting between them. Germline values: CDR1 SNHLY, CDR2 FYNNEI. The CDR3 sequence is CASSGGSYEQFF. CDR3 nucleotide sequence: TGTGCCAGCAGTGGGGGCTCCTATGAGCAGTTCTTC.

J is TRBJ2-5 and V is TRBV6-5; tentative D call: TRBD2 (5 bases). Germline-derived CDR1 and CDR2 are MNHEY and SVGAGI. CDR3 length: 11 amino acids. The CDR3 here is CDLASLETQYF. In nucleotides, the CDR3 is TGTGATCTAGCAAGTCTAGAGACCCAGTACTTC.

This chain uses TRBV2 with TRBJ2-3; D may be TRBD2 (5 bases). Germline lookup yields CDR1 SNHLY and CDR2 FYNNEI. The CDR3 runs to 15 residues. V lost 4 bases to trimming and J lost 2 bases, with 13 bases between them. The CDR3 DNA reads as TGTGCCAGCAGTGTCCACTGGCGGGCCACAGATACGCAGTATTTT. Its protein is CASSVHWRATDTQYF.

The chain joins TRBV7-8 to TRBJ1-1; no clear D. Germline-derived CDR1 and CDR2 are SGHVS and FQNEAQ. The CDR3 covers 21 residues. V dropped 5 bases and J dropped 0 bases, with 31 bases sitting between them. The CDR3, as DNA: TGTGCCAGCAGCCCTAATCCATCATGGACGAGGGATGGATCGATGAACACTGAAGCTTTCTTT. The encoded protein is CASSPNPSWTRDGSMNTEAFF. The full variable domain, with the rest looked up from reference TRBV7-8 and TRBJ1-1, is GAGVSQSPRYKVAKRGQDVALRCDPISGHVSLFWYQQALGQGPEFLTYFQNEAQLDKSGLPSDRFFAERPEGSVSTLKIQRTQQEDSAVYLCASSPNPSWTRDGSMNTEAFFGQGTRLTVV.

This clone was counted once. The chain combines TRBV2 with TRBJ2-7; TRBD1 matches 7 bases. V was clipped by 8 bases and J by 2 bases; unmatched bases: 9. Germline V gene lookup returns CDR1 SNHLY and CDR2 FYNNEI. The CDR3 covers 14 residues. The CDR3 region has the DNA TGTGCCAGCGACGACGGACAGGAGGCCTACGAGCAGTACTTC. Its protein product is CASDDGQEAYEQYF.

The table lists this clone with a count of one. The CDR3 loop reads CASSEVQSGSDTQYF. CDR3 nucleotide sequence: TGTGCCAGCAGTGAAGTCCAGTCCGGGTCAGATACGCAGTATTTT. The J gene is TRBJ2-3, the V gene TRBV6-1; D is uncertain. The CDR3 length is 15 residues. The V gene lost 1 base and the J gene lost 4 bases, with 12 bases spanning the gap. Germline CDR1 MNHNS, CDR2 SASEGT.

The V gene is TRBV4-1, the J gene TRBJ1-5; D is possibly TRBD1 (5 bases). The CDR3 contains 14 residues. The V end was cut by 3 bases, the J end by 3 bases, with 9 bases between. Germline CDR1 and CDR2: MGHRA and YSYEKL. CDR3 sequence (DNA): TGCGCCAGCAGCCACGGGACTTCCAATCAGCCCCAGCATTTT. This gives the protein CASSHGTSNQPQHF.

The chain combines TRBV29-1 with TRBJ1-2; weak D call: TRBD1 (6 bases). V gave up 5 bases and J gave up 4 bases, with 17 bases separating them. The germline CDR1 and CDR2 sequences are SQVTM and ANQGSEA. The length of the CDR3 is 14 residues. CDR3 amino acids: CSVRNRETAYGYTF. The CDR3 coding sequence is TGCAGCGTTCGGAACAGGGAGACGGCCTATGGCTACACCTTC.

The J gene is TRBJ2-7, the V gene TRBV10-3, with TRBD1 identical over 9 bases. Germline V gene sequence: CDR1 ENHRY, CDR2 SYGVKD. The V gene end was trimmed by 7 bases and the J gene end by 0 bases; junction bases not matched to a gene: 10. The CDR3 is 16 residues long. The CDR3 DNA reads as TGTGCCATCATGAAGACATCGGGACAGGGCTCCTACGAGCAGTACTTC. Protein sequence: CAIMKTSGQGSYEQYF.

The genes are TRBV21-1 and TRBJ2-7; the listed D gene, TRBD2, was not tested against the DNA. TRBV21-1 is annotated as a pseudogene. This CDR3 comprises 15 residues. CDR3 nucleotide sequence: TGTGCCAGCAGCAAACTCGAGGGCTGGGACTACGAGCAGTACTTC. Its protein product is CASSKLEGWDYEQYF.